This passage covers 25 T cell receptor beta chains from one sample sequenced in a study of human T cells and chemical hapten exposure. TCRdb re-derived calls from the RACE reads in MiXCR, one entry per CDR3 protein. This sample has just over 95,000 distinct CDR3 sequences, with 25% to 35% found just once. Documented time point: patch test 3, about 24 weeks after DPC sensitization. This sample's treatment: therapeutic diphenylcyclopropenone sensitization with weekly scalp DPC. The sequences come from whole blood, collected in connection with sensitization to the hapten diphenylcyclopropenone (DPC). The receptors originated from a man aged 35 to 55 with alopecia areata. Some clones in this sample may be carry-over from other donors' samples.

This clonotype occurred a few times. The chain links TRBV20-1 to TRBJ2-5; a weak D match, TRBD1 (6 bases). CDR3 length: 11 amino acids. Germline values: CDR1 DFQATT, CDR2 SNEGSKA (reference sequence). V lost 2 bases and J 6 bases, leaving 7 bases between the germline ends. CDR3 loop: CSARQGQTQYF. DNA for the CDR3: TGCAGTGCTAGACAGGGGCAGACCCAGTACTTC.

The chain couples TRBV6-6 to TRBJ1-5, with 10 bases that match TRBD1. CDR3 length: 15 amino acids. V lost 11 bases to trimming and J lost 0 bases; unmatched junction nucleotides: 7. Germline CDR1 MNHNY, CDR2 SVGAGI (reference sequence). The CDR3 bases are TGTGCCGTTGGGACAGGGGTCGGTAGCAATCAGCCCCAGCATTTT. Its protein is CAVGTGVGSNQPQHF.

This chain joins TRBV12-5 and TRBJ2-1, with D tentatively TRBD1 or TRBD2 (5 bases each). This CDR3 is 12 amino acids long. V was shortened by 4 bases and J by 12 bases, with 13 bases between the two germline ends. Germline values: CDR1 LGHNT, CDR2 FRNRAP. CDR3 region: CASGYPPGRQFF. CDR3 bases: TGTGCTAGTGGTTACCCCCCAGGGAGGCAGTTCTTC.

This chain joins TRBV29-1 and TRBJ2-7, with D possibly called TRBD1 or TRBD2 (5 bases each). Trimming left V 6 bases short and J 3 bases short, with 12 bases between. This CDR3 has 12 amino acids. Per the germline V gene, CDR1 is SQVTM and CDR2 is ANQGSEA. CDR3 sequence reads: CSVLLGVYEQYF. CDR3 nucleotide sequence: TGCAGCGTCTTATTGGGGGTCTACGAGCAGTACTTC.

The rearrangement links TRBV20-1 to TRBJ2-1; 7 nucleotides match TRBD1. From germline, CDR1 is DFQATT and CDR2 SNEGSKA (reference sequence). Trimming removed 8 bases from V and 4 bases from J; junction bases left unmatched: 11. The CDR3 consists of 14 residues. CDR3 protein: CSLRRDSNYNEQFF. For the CDR3, the DNA is TGCAGTCTAAGACGGGACAGCAATTACAATGAGCAGTTCTTC.

The chain is built from TRBV5-5 and TRBJ2-7; the D gene could be TRBD1 or TRBD2 (5 bases each). The CDR3 consists of 14 residues. V lost 2 bases, J lost 1 base, and 10 bases lay in between. Per germline, CDR1 SGHKS and CDR2 YYEKEE (reference sequence). The CDR3 region is CASSLSRESYEQYF. CDR3 DNA: TGTGCCAGCAGCTTATCCAGGGAGTCCTACGAGCAGTACTTC. Full variable domain (rest looked up from reference TRBV5-5 and TRBJ2-7): DAGVTQSPTHLIKTRGQQVTLRCSPISGHKSVSWYQQVLGQGPQFIFQYYEKEERGRGNFPDRFSARQFPNYSSELNVNALLLGDSALYLCASSLSRESYEQYFGPGTRLTVT.

This clonotype was recorded at least ten times. The gene calls are TRBV12-3 or TRBV12-4 and TRBJ1-4; D unresolved. The CDR3 has 11 amino acids. Deletions cut 3 bases from V and 7 bases from J, with 3 bases between. CDR3 residues: CASSLGEKLFF. The CDR3 nucleotides are TGTGCCAGCAGTTTGGGTGAAAAACTGTTTTTT.

This clonotype showed up just a few times. The chain carries TRBV20-1 and TRBJ2-7, with 7 bases matching TRBD2. This CDR3 is 16 amino acids long. Germline V lookup: CDR1 DFQATT, CDR2 SNEGSKA (reference sequence). After removal of 6 bases from V and 0 bases from J, the junction contained 14 bases not matched to a gene. The CDR3 DNA sequence: TGCAGTGCAAACATCGGGCAGCGGGACTACTCCTACGAGCAGTACTTC. Encoded protein: CSANIGQRDYSYEQYF.

The V and J genes are TRBV27 and TRBJ2-3, with D possibly TRBD1 on 5 matching bases. There are 11 residues in the CDR3. With 4 bases removed from V and 8 bases from J, the gap between germline ends came to 7 bases. CDR1 MNHEY and CDR2 SMNVEV come from the germline V gene (reference sequence). The CDR3 here is CASSYDSTQYF. The CDR3 bases are TGTGCCAGCAGTTACGACAGTACGCAGTATTTT.

The V call is TRBV7-2, the J call TRBJ2-7; TRBD1 matches at 7 bases. The CDR3 is 15 residues long. J gave up 3 bases and V 5 bases, and 10 bases lay outside the gene matches. Germline V lookup: CDR1 SGHTA, CDR2 FQGNSA. CDR3 region: CASSPTGTVCYEQYF. The CDR3 nucleotides are TGTGCCAGCAGCCCAACTGGGACAGTTTGCTACGAGCAGTACTTC.

This rearrangement joins TRBV12-3 or TRBV12-4 to TRBJ1-5; D is ambiguous. Trimming left V 0 bases short and J 0 bases short, with 3 bases between. This CDR3 has 14 amino acids. The CDR3 reads CASSLAVSNQPQHF. CDR3 nucleotides: TGTGCCAGCAGTTTAGCGGTTAGCAATCAGCCCCAGCATTTT.

This clonotype showed up many times. The rearrangement uses TRBV20-1 and TRBJ2-2, with 13 bases fitting TRBD2. Germline V gene sequence: CDR1 DFQATT, CDR2 SNEGSKA (reference sequence). The trim removed 0 bases at V and 3 bases at J, leaving 10 bases unmatched. The CDR3 is 19 amino acids. The CDR3 reads CSARDSTSGRAIDTGELFF. The DNA for the CDR3 is TGCAGTGCTAGAGATTCCACTAGCGGGAGGGCTATCGACACCGGGGAGCTGTTTTTT.

The V and J genes are TRBV20-1 and TRBJ1-6; D not certain. Deletions cut 0 bases from V and 9 bases from J, with 12 bases between. CDR1 and CDR2 (germline): DFQATT, SNEGSKA (reference sequence). The CDR3 loop spans 14 amino acids. The CDR3 is CSARDLSMGSPLHF. In DNA, the CDR3 is TGCAGTGCTAGAGACCTGAGTATGGGTTCACCCCTCCACTTT.

The chain couples TRBV20-1 to TRBJ2-1; 8 bases are shared with TRBD1. V dropped 5 bases and J dropped 4; count of bases not matched to a gene: 1. This CDR3 contains 12 residues. Germline loops: CDR1 DFQATT, CDR2 SNEGSKA (reference sequence). CDR3 coding DNA: TGCAGTGCTTGGACAGGGTACAATGAGCAGTTCTTC. Amino acids: CSAWTGYNEQFF.

The chain is built from TRBV2 and TRBJ1-5; unclear D gene. The germline CDR1 and CDR2 sequences are SNHLY and FYNNEI. The CDR3 consists of 13 residues. The V end was cut by 8 bases, the J end by 6 bases, with 14 bases between. CDR3 coding DNA: TGTGCCAGCGGCCGCATTACACTTCAGCCCCAGCATTTT. It specifies CASGRITLQPQHF.

This clonotype has only a few counts. The rearrangement links TRBV3-1 to TRBJ1-2; 8 bases fit TRBD1. The CDR3 runs 19 residues. Unmatched junction bases numbered 16, after V lost 4 bases and J lost 0 bases. The germline CDR1 and CDR2 sequences are LGHDT and YNNKEL (reference sequence). This chain's CDR3 is CASSLDRGRGLRANYGYTF. CDR3 DNA sequence: TGTGCCAGCAGCCTTGACCGGGGCAGGGGGCTACGGGCTAACTATGGCTACACCTTC.

The genes are TRBV6-2 or TRBV6-3 and TRBJ2-7; 7 bases map to TRBD1. This CDR3 is 15 amino acids long. Trimming at V came to 6 bases and at J to 0 bases, leaving 8 bases not matched to a gene. Germline V gene lookup returns CDR1 MNHEY and CDR2 SVGEGT. The CDR3 DNA follows: TGTGCCAGCAGACCTGTCCGGGACAGCTCCTACGAGCAGTACTTC. Protein sequence: CASRPVRDSSYEQYF.

The rearrangement joins TRBV12-3 or TRBV12-4 to TRBJ2-7; TRBD1 aligns across 7 bases. J gave up 1 base and V 6 bases, and 6 bases lay outside the gene matches. The length of the CDR3 is 14 residues. CDR3 bases: TGTGCCAGCAGAGCCCGGGACAGATCCTACGAGCAGTACTTC. It is translated as CASRARDRSYEQYF.

V is TRBV11-2 and J is TRBJ1-4, with a possible D match to TRBD1 (6 bases). The CDR3 extends over 17 amino acids. Trimming pared 5 bases from V and 11 bases from J, leaving 27 bases between. The V gene's germline CDR1 is SGHAT and CDR2 FQNNGV. Here the CDR3 DNA reads TGTGCCAGCAGCCGCGAGGGGGTACAGGACCCCCGAATGAAACTGTTTTTT. Its translation is CASSREGVQDPRMKLFF.

This sequence joins TRBV12-5 and TRBJ1-5, with 7 bases that match TRBD1. This CDR3 comprises 13 residues. CDR1 is LGHNT, CDR2 FRNRAP, per germline. CDR3 region: CARSTGRNQPQHF. The CDR3 region has the DNA TGTGCCCGGTCGACAGGGCGAAATCAGCCCCAGCATTTT.

There are many counts of this clonotype. V gene TRBV6-6 combines with J gene TRBJ1-1, with D tentatively TRBD1 (5 bases). The CDR3 sequence is 14 residues long. Trimming took off 2 bases at V and 2 bases at J, with 9 bases between the two ends. Germline CDR1 MNHNY, CDR2 SVGAGI (reference sequence). CDR3 sequence reads: CASSYRQGNTEAFF. Here the CDR3 DNA reads TGTGCCAGCAGTTACAGGCAGGGTAACACTGAAGCTTTCTTT.

This clonotype was seen more than once but under ten times. The chain employs TRBV7-2 and TRBJ2-1; 15 nucleotides match TRBD2. The CDR3 is 17 residues long. J gave up 6 bases and V 7 bases, and 10 bases lay outside the gene matches. CDR1 and CDR2 from the germline V gene are SGHTA and FQGNSA. CDR3 coding DNA: TGTGCCAGCATCCTTCGGACTAGCGGGAGGGGGGTCAATGAGCAGTTCTTC. Protein: CASILRTSGRGVNEQFF.

This clonotype occurred a few times. The chain uses TRBV15 and TRBJ2-6; D remains unclear. Germline V gives CDR1 LNHNV, CDR2 YYDKDF (reference sequence). V shed 5 bases and J shed 2 bases, with 10 bases lying between them. There are 15 residues in the CDR3. The CDR3 nucleotides are TGTGCCACCAGCGTGCGAAGGGCTGGGGCCAACGTCCTGACTTTC. It specifies CATSVRRAGANVLTF.

This clonotype appeared a single time. The chain combines TRBV7-2 with TRBJ2-5; D gene unclear. The CDR3 has 13 amino acids. Trimming left V 4 bases short and J 7 bases short, with 13 bases between. Germline CDR1 reads SGHTA; CDR2 reads FQGNSA. This CDR3 is CASSSDVWTTQYF. The CDR3, as DNA: TGTGCCAGCAGCTCGGACGTTTGGACGACCCAGTACTTC.

This sequence joins TRBV6-5 and TRBJ2-2, with D perhaps matching TRBD2 (5 bases). CDR3 length: 16 amino acids. Trimming stripped 0 bases from V and 5 bases from J, with 13 bases between. Germline assignment: CDR1 MNHEY and CDR2 SVGAGI. The DNA for the CDR3 is TGTGCCAGCAGTTACTCGATTGGGCGAGGGACCGGGGAGCTGTTTTTT. The encoded protein is CASSYSIGRGTGELFF.